This is a list of T cell receptor beta chains from one sample in a study of radiation and T cells in renal cell carcinoma. TCRdb's table, derived via immunoSEQ multiplex PCR, lists solely in-frame clones and lacks some. Here the sample spans around 140,000 clones, roughly 80% being singletons. Source: blood, taken from a patient whose treatment included radiotherapy and nephrectomy. These receptors came from a woman aged 45-59 years with renal cell carcinoma. Both conserved end residues are part of each CDR3. Each record gives: CDR3 protein, clone size, V gene, J gene. Some rows mark clone size as missing; the rest say once, few, many or name a class of expanded clone.

CDR3: CASSSPGGRWSYGYTF
size: .
V: TRBV5-4
J: TRBJ1-2

CDR3: CSASPQETQYF
size: .
V: TRBV20-1
J: TRBJ2-5

CDR3: CASSLGQAQETQYF
size: .
V: TRBV7-9
J: TRBJ2-5

CDR3: CASSPRTGENTEAFF
size: .
V: TRBV5-4
J: TRBJ1-1

CDR3: CASIHDREAGNTIYF
size: .
V: TRBV6-6
J: TRBJ1-3

CDR3: CASSFYSAPATGELFF
size: .
V: TRBV27
J: TRBJ2-2

CDR3: CASSVEGYQPQHF
size: .
V: TRBV9
J: TRBJ1-5

CDR3: CASSLGPDGYEQYF
size: .
V: TRBV9
J: TRBJ2-7

CDR3: CASSRQENTEAFF
size: .
V: TRBV5-1
J: TRBJ1-1

CDR3: CASSTGLWEPQHF
size: few
V: TRBV7-9
J: TRBJ1-5

CDR3: CATSRDEGKQPQHF
size: few
V: TRBV15
J: TRBJ1-5

CDR3: CASISGGAPYNEQFF
size: .
V: TRBV19
J: TRBJ2-1

CDR3: CASSRRVGQGYTEAFF
size: .
V: TRBV5-4
J: TRBJ1-1

CDR3: CASSLAPGSGWPQHF
size: .
V: TRBV7-2
J: TRBJ1-5

CDR3: CAISEPSGGEYEQYF
size: .
V: TRBV10-3
J: TRBJ2-7

CDR3: CASSSRPPYEQYF
size: .
V: TRBV7-2
J: TRBJ2-7

CDR3: CASNRQGGEQYF
size: .
V: TRBV6-5
J: TRBJ2-7

CDR3: CASSPHDEQPQHF
size: .
V: TRBV7-2
J: TRBJ1-5

CDR3: CASSSQGSEQYF
size: .
V: TRBV5-1
J: TRBJ2-7

CDR3: CASSYQGTNSPLHF
size: many
V: TRBV27
J: TRBJ1-6

CDR3: CASSFSTTQGQPQHF
size: .
V: TRBV5-4
J: TRBJ1-5

CDR3: CASSTQKQGIKAGELFF
size: .
V: TRBV21-1
J: TRBJ2-2

CDR3: CASSSLGGASGYGYTF
size: .
V: TRBV5-6
J: TRBJ1-2

CDR3: CASSQDEEVPTAFF
size: .
V: TRBV4-1
J: TRBJ1-1

CDR3: CASSQGASGSYEQYF
size: .
V: TRBV4-1
J: TRBJ2-7

CDR3: CASSSTGNYEQYF
size: .
V: TRBV6-6
J: TRBJ2-7

CDR3: CAWETGTGASPLHF
size: once
V: TRBV30
J: TRBJ1-6

CDR3: CASSQDLVSYF
size: .
V: TRBV4-1
J: TRBJ2-3

CDR3: CASSQSGRGYEQYF
size: .
V: TRBV7-2
J: TRBJ2-7

CDR3: CAWSDPGQGWNEKLFF
size: .
V: TRBV30
J: TRBJ1-4

CDR3: CASSRRGSEQETQYF
size: .
V: TRBV7-2
J: TRBJ2-5

CDR3: CAWRSGATNEKLFF
size: .
V: TRBV30
J: TRBJ1-4

CDR3: CASSVDADTQYF
size: once
V: TRBV9
J: TRBJ2-3

CDR3: CASTLRGPVNYGYTF
size: .
V: TRBV7-2
J: TRBJ1-2

CDR3: CASSFSSESSGANVLTF
size: .
V: TRBV5-1
J: TRBJ2-6

CDR3: CASSMEALYGYTF
size: .
V: TRBV6-5
J: TRBJ1-2

CDR3: CAISELAGEQYF
size: .
V: TRBV10-3
J: TRBJ2-7